The source of this T cell receptor (beta chain) is a study of cytomegalovirus exposure and HLA in healthy donors (dated by TCRdb to 2016 to 2017). As for the study more broadly: An earlier analysis of 587 of the donors reported roughly 300 Gb of sequence data and around 120 million unique TCR beta sequences obtained from 180 million or so T cells. About 320 gigabases of sequencing data and tens of millions of unique TCR sequences were included in an early release covering roughly 700 HLA-typed donors. Of the roughly 400 genotyped donors, around 81% fell in the genetic ancestry cluster associated with self-reported Caucasian donors. The aim of the study was to test whether cataloging public T cell receptors could identify signatures of past pathogen exposure. Using immunosequencing, the study profiled T cell repertoires from fewer than 850 subjects and related those repertoires to cytomegalovirus serostatus. In addition to the first cohort of approximately 650 subjects, a separate validation cohort of over 90 different subjects was used. To predict cytomegalovirus infection status, the study brought together high-throughput TCR immunosequencing, statistical association of individual TCRs with disease status, and machine learning. A later analysis re-examined previously published TCR beta repertoires from more than 650 donors and added high-resolution HLA genotyping to investigate patterns of TCR occurrence. Rather than drawing on any new phenotypic data, the later analysis identified candidate immune exposures from TCR beta sequences and the way those sequences occurred across donors. An earlier analysis of some 500 of the donors applied high-throughput TCR beta sequencing to assess whether each TCR beta V gene segment acted as functional or pseudogenic. Alongside the repertoire data, information on donor age, sex, ethnicity and CMV serostatus was compiled. A later genetic analysis took genome-wide SNP genotypes for about three fifths of the 666 donors and used that subset as a discovery cohort. All discovery cohort repertoires had been generated using a single sequencing platform. Class I and class II HLA loci were covered by the typing at four-digit resolution. The number of typed donors differed by locus: roughly 629-640 for A, B, C, DRB1 and DQB1; about 520 for DQA1; approximately 610 for DPA1; and some 450 for DPB1. Because of strong linkage in the cohort, five DR-DQ haplotypes were treated as single units for association and clustering. On average, roughly 250,000 unique TCR beta nucleotide sequences were sequenced per donor among some 420 genotyped donors of the cohort, with 15% to 20% of those sequences being non-productive.

Including cysteine and phenylalanine, the CDR3 has 13 amino acids. CDR3 DNA only is kept here, 39 bases in frame from base 1. The germline V gene yields LGHNA for CDR1 and YSLEER for CDR2. For this chain, trimming is 0 bases at the V end and 16 bases at the J end, and the number of junction bases without a gene match is 7. With respect to this clone: There is no known antigen for this receptor. The input lacks base qualities; no much larger clone sits a single base away.

Overall study outcomes, separate from this receptor: Because some donors lacked HLA typing at each locus, the association tests relied only on the typed subset. Compared with equally common non-associated chains, HLA-associated TCR beta chains in a later analysis were more clonally expanded and had lower generation probabilities. The sequencing pipeline was judged likely to have produced a cluster of highly shared sequence variants as a technical artifact. When HLA alleles, especially DR and DQ, strongly co-occurred, TCR associations were difficult to assign to individual alleles. Linkage disequilibrium might explain the correlated functional status among segregating V segments, but an unknown experimental factor could not be ruled out. The 87-base-pair reads could not distinguish some IMGT-functional V segments, including TRBV6-2 and TRBV6-3, so those segments were excluded. The presence/absence analyses assumed that sequencing depth was roughly uniform across donors, and that assumption may not be true. A later analysis found that most CMV-associated TCR beta chains appeared HLA-restricted, with HLA associations seemingly driven largely by CMV exposure. Several of the top co-occurrence clusters appeared to be linked to parvovirus B19, influenza, CMV and Epstein-Barr virus, according to a later analysis. A later analysis associated approximately 17,000 TCR beta sequences with specific HLA alleles at a false discovery rate of 0.05. The study listed 150 to 200 TCR beta chains as associated with cytomegalovirus. A further reported finding was that TCR beta sequences accurately predicted the HLA-A and HLA-B alleles for most subjects in the first cohort. Only TCR beta chains were sequenced in this cohort, and the absence of alpha or paired-chain data limited detectable features. V-gene and J-gene trimming of TCR beta chains was associated with a missense DCLRE1C variant in a later genetic analysis, and the association was replicated in an independent cohort. While some public TCRs were present in many individuals, most TCR sequences turned up only very rarely across donors. Because counts were too low, some 17 rarely observed V segments, including chromosome 9 orphons, were excluded from the earlier analysis of 587 of the donors. In an earlier analysis of some 640 of the donors, most TCR beta V segments were observed in productive rearrangements about 90% or about 30% of the time, broadly matching IMGT annotations. For the cohort, immune exposure information was limited to CMV serostatus. In a later analysis, the rate of TCR association differed among HLA loci, with DRB1 alleles having the most associated TCRs and HLA-C alleles having the fewest. In a later genetic analysis, fewer N-insertions in productive TCRs were reported among donors in an Asian-associated ancestry cluster than the roughly 700-donor mean. Cytomegalovirus status was reported to be diagnosed by the classifier with high specificity and sensitivity in both the original and validation cohorts. In vitro tests confirmed that three of the cytomegalovirus-associated TCR beta chains recognize cytomegalovirus antigens. The authors suggested that the approach could potentially be generalized to other disease states and immunological phenotypes.

Preparation of the library involved the immunoSEQ multiplex PCR assay. For the multiplex PCR, a mixture combining 60 forward primers for TCR Vbeta segments and 13 reverse primers for TCR Jbeta segments was used. The CDR3 region of rearranged TCR beta genes was amplified from genomic DNA with a multiplex PCR assay. The amplified TCR beta libraries were sequenced on the Illumina HiSeq System as 87-base-pair reads. The authors processed their data as follows. In a later analysis, some 80 million unique TCR beta chains were counted across the 666 repertoires, and around 11 million of these chains were shared by at least two donors. Raw reads were error-corrected and collapsed into unique sequences by a nearest-neighbor algorithm in which closely related sequences were merged to remove PCR and sequencing errors. CDR3 sequences were aligned to IMGT reference sequences to assign V, D and J gene segments. For a sequence to be retained, at least a six-nucleotide match to both a V gene segment and a J gene segment was required. Rearrangements were called productive when the CDR3 lacked stop codons and stayed in frame with V and J; all others were non-productive. Following IMGT convention, CDR3 was defined as the stretch from the second conserved V-encoded cysteine to the conserved J-encoded phenylalanine. The earlier analysis of some 600 of the donors excluded sequences that lacked an unambiguous match to a single V gene segment. An earlier analysis of 450 to 650 of the donors called V segments functional above 56.7% productive rearrangements and segregating when the between-donor standard deviation exceeded 5%. A statistical classification framework was developed to diagnose cytomegalovirus status using the catalog of TCR beta chain sequences. A later analysis assigned V and J genes by comparing TCR nucleotide sequences with IMGT/GENE-DB human TR gene sequences. Using the TCRdist pipeline, a later analysis assigned CDR3 sequences along with most-parsimonious VDJ recombination scenarios. A later analysis defined each TCR beta chain by its CDR3 amino acid sequence plus V-gene family, and excluded reads lacking a unique V-gene family. A later analysis removed roughly 590 highly shared, low-generation-probability nucleotide sequences to deal with suspected cross-contamination and a sequencing artifact. In a later analysis, a clonal expansion index was calculated for each public chain from normalized within-repertoire ranks of inferred template counts. Generation probabilities in a later analysis came from a VDJ recombination model fitted to out-of-frame rearrangements, and those results were checked against IGoR. A later analysis scored TCR-TCR, TCR-HLA and TCR-CMV co-occurrence with hypergeometric tests, applying a repertoire-size bias correction to TCR pairs. False discovery rates were estimated in a later analysis by permuting HLA or CMV assignments 20 times. A later analysis grouped co-occurring TCRs with DBSCAN, adding TCRdist sequence similarity when clustering within HLA-allele-positive subsets. Repertoires with fewer than 30,000 or more than 120,000 public chains, plus five repertoires with anomalous nucleotide sharing, were excluded from co-occurrence clustering. Held by TCRdb, this immuneACCESS table contains in-frame sequences only and omits some clones. Under half of the omission traces to an unresolved V gene where checked; the cause of the rest is unknown. D and trimming were read from the DNA, whereas the V and J calls and clone size are those reported in that table. Counted in this sample were 95,000 to 150,000 clones; roughly 80% of them appeared once. Of the sample, 3% to 4% is held by the ten largest clones.

The cohort comprised several hundred healthy bone marrow donors. At the time of sampling, all cohort members were nominally healthy, though unrecorded immune exposures were likely present. The donor was CMV seropositive and was included in the group of 250 to 350 seropositive cohort members. A peripheral blood sample was provided by each donor, and peripheral blood mononuclear cells were used for TCR beta sequencing. The Qiagen DNeasy Blood Extraction Kit was used to extract genomic DNA from the blood cell samples. The material sequenced was PBMCs. The receptor was derived from a man between 18 and 35 years old in good health and CMV-seropositive. The V and J genes are TRBV4-3 and TRBJ1-3; TRBD1 matches 9 bases in the middle. At the DNA level, the sequence is TGCGCCAGCAGCCAAGATCGACTTGGGACAGGGTATTTT. The encoded protein is CASSQDRLGTGYF.